The clone carrying this T cell receptor beta chain was recorded many times. Antigen specificity is unknown. The blood was taken when hyperthyroidism was first diagnosed, before any ophthalmopathy symptoms showed up. Source material for PBMCs was 10 ml fresh peripheral blood. The source of the sample is a study of T cells in Graves' hyperthyroidism and ophthalmopathy. Whole-study results and caveats: Ophthalmopathy was identified by the model a median roughly six months ahead of onset.

What was amplified from RNA transcripts were TCR beta CDR3 regions. First-round RT-PCR targeting the TCR CDR3 was performed with the HTBI primer set. TCRdb redid the calling of the multiplex PCR reads with MiXCR, one entry per CDR3 protein. The data hold around 280,000 distinct CDR3 sequences, with roughly 13% observed a single time. This clonotype was sampled from a woman in her twenties or thirties with Graves' hyperthyroidism that later progressed to Graves' ophthalmopathy. The specimen sequenced was blood.

The CDR3 is CASSLGGGASSYEQYF. DNA of the CDR3: TGTGCCAGCAGTTTAGGGGGGGGGGCAAGCTCCTACGAGCAGTACTTC. V is TRBV28 and J is TRBJ2-7; possible D gene TRBD2, 7 bases. The V end was cut by 2 bases, the J end by 0 bases, with 14 bases between. Per germline, CDR1 MDHEN and CDR2 SYDVKM. The CDR3 sequence is 16 residues long.